The T cell receptor (beta chain) under discussion was sequenced for a study of blood T cell repertoires in COVID-19. Study background: Sites across the United States, Italy and Spain contributed samples from acute and convalescent COVID-19. PBMCs, B-cell-depleted T cells, or T cells were the source of the cDNA or gDNA that made up the material.

The CDR3 runs 12 residues. V was shortened by 3 bases and J by 10 bases, with 12 bases between the two germline ends. CDR1 and CDR2 (germline): LGHDT, YNNKEL (reference sequence). Per the original data handling: Amplification of reference gene primers was used by the study to estimate nucleated cell counts. Profiled with immunoSEQ multiplex PCR; TCRdb holds only in-frame clones, not every one. The V and J calls and clone size were taken over from that table, and D and trimming were inferred from the DNA. The data contain about 170,000 clones, roughly 83% of them singletons. The source of this sequence is a woman older than 75 with active or convalescent COVID-19. The source material was peripheral blood. The chain joins TRBV3-1 (or the pseudogene TRBV3-2) to TRBJ1-1; D is possibly TRBD1 (6 bases). CDR3 nucleotide sequence: TGTGCCAGCAGCCACCCGCAGGGGAGAGCTTTCTTT. This sequence encodes CASSHPQGRAFF.